The T cell receptor beta chain under discussion was sequenced for a study of OX40 agonist ivuxolimab in advanced cancers. In the study overall: Patients receiving dose escalation had hepatocellular carcinoma, melanoma, renal cell or head and neck cancer. Among those enrolled, mean age was about 60 years (range about 23 to 90) and 75% to 85% were male.

Excluded were patients having autoimmune disease history or systemic immunosuppression. Concerning this clone itself: The target antigen is unknown.

Germline values: CDR1 SGHVS, CDR2 FQNEAQ. The CDR3 contains 14 residues. Trimming removed 3 bases at V and 8 bases at J, with 14 bases between. Study-wide points: Among the lowest levels of clonal expansion were found in partial responders at 0.1-3.0 mg/kg.

Only in-frame clones appear in the TCRdb table, and some are missing; sequencing was by immunoSEQ multiplex PCR. The data contain under 95,000 clones, 89% of them singletons. The sequences come from CD4+ or CD8+ T cells sorted from blood, collected in a trial of the OX40 agonist ivuxolimab. The chain joins TRBV7-8 to TRBJ2-1, with D tentatively TRBD1 (5 bases). The TCR comes from an adult with an advanced solid tumor such as melanoma, head and neck, liver or kidney cancer. The CDR3 reads CASSFSRPRDEQFF. The CDR3, as DNA: TGTGCCAGCAGCTTCTCGAGGCCCAGGGATGAGCAGTTCTTC.